These 2 T cell receptor beta chains came from one sample sequenced in a study of radiation and T cells in renal cell carcinoma (dated by TCRdb to 2018 to 2020). Libraries were prepared through the immunoSEQ multiplex PCR assay. Sourced from immuneACCESS, this table was stored by TCRdb with only in-frame sequences that have V and J called. A share of the clones is absent; for the studies checked, an unresolved V gene accounts for under half, and the remainder has no known explanation. The sample yields 90,000 to 100,000 clones; approximately 80% were counted once. The ten largest make up roughly 7.9% of the sample. The intended sense of this specimen's time point label: blood 4 weeks post-SBRT, at nephrectomy. Read against the paper, the sample's treatment or condition label means: 15 Gy SBRT to primary tumor, nephrectomy 4 weeks later. The sequencing here drew on blood, taken from a patient whose treatment included radiotherapy and nephrectomy. Receptor source: a man in his fifties or sixties with renal cell carcinoma.

The gene calls are TRBV18 and TRBJ1-4; TRBD1 is a possible D gene (5 bases). The CDR3 extends over 13 amino acids. Germline V gene data show CDR1 as KGHSH and CDR2 as LQKENI. V lost 2 bases and J lost 8, with 9 bases in between. CDR3 region: CASSPAGPEKLFF. Here the CDR3 DNA reads TGTGCCAGCTCACCAGCAGGGCCCGAAAAACTGTTTTTT.

The chain has TRBV19 and TRBJ1-5, with no clear D. The CDR3 covers 15 residues. Germline lookup yields CDR1 LNHDA and CDR2 SQIVND (reference sequence). Trimming took 4 bases from V and 0 from J, leaving 10 bases between them. The DNA for the CDR3 is TGTGCCAGTAGTAGGCGGGGTGGTAGCAATCAGCCCCAGCATTTT. Translating gives CASSRRGGSNQPQHF.